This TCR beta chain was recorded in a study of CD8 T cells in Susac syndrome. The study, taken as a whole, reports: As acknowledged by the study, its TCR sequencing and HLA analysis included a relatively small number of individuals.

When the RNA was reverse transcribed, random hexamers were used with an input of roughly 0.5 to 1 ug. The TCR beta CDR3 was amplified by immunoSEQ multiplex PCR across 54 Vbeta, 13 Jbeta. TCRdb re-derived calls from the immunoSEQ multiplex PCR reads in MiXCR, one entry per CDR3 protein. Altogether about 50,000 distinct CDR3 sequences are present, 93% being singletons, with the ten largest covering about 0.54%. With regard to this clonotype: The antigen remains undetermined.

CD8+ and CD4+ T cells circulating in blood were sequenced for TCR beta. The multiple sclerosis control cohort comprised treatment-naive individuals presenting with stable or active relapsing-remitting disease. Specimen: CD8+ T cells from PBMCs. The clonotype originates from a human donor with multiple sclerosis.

This CDR3 is CASSFTEGPNVLTF. The CDR3 nucleotides are TGTGCCAGTAGTTTCACGGAGGGACCCAACGTCCTGACTTTC. The chain couples TRBV19 to TRBJ2-6; D may be TRBD2 (6 bases). Germline lookup yields CDR1 LNHDA and CDR2 SQIVND (reference sequence). The ends were cut back, 5 bases at V and 8 bases at J, with 13 bases in the middle. CDR3 length: 14 amino acids.